Below, 10 T cell receptor beta chains from the same sample are listed, as sequenced in a study of beta chain features in type 1 diabetes. Study results and limitations: Across all four CD4+ subsets, people with type 1 diabetes showed modestly shorter TCRB CDR3s.

Expressed TCRB transcripts were sequenced because the isolated RNA had all been reverse transcribed beforehand. Profiling relied on immunoSEQ multiplex PCR, and the TCRdb table lists in-frame clones only, not all of them. Found here are roughly 290,000 clones, about 15% of them singletons; the top ten hold approximately 0.015%. Their antigen targets remain unknown. Sequenced input: naive CD4+ T cells from blood. The receptors shown here come from a man aged 18-30 years with type 1 diabetes.

The rearrangement joins TRBV11-2 to TRBJ2-2, with 10 bases lining up with TRBD2. The CDR3 totals 14 residues. The junction had 2 bases not matched to a gene; V was cut back by 6 bases and J by 4 bases. The germline gives CDR1 SGHAT, CDR2 FQNNGV. CDR3 sequence (DNA): TGTGCCAGCAGTAGCGGGAGGACCACCGGGGAGCTGTTTTTT. This encodes CASSSGRTTGELFF.

This CDR3 reads CASSPRGQGDSEAFF. In nucleotides, the CDR3 is TGTGCCAGCTCACCCCGAGGACAGGGAGACTCTGAAGCTTTCTTT. V usage is TRBV18 and J usage is TRBJ1-1, with 8 bases lining up with TRBD1. The CDR3 spans 15 residues. Trimming at V came to 3 bases and at J to 6 bases, leaving 9 bases not matched to a gene. Germline V lookup: CDR1 KGHSH, CDR2 LQKENI.

This clone showed up just a few times. Other DNA variants within this sample encode the same CDR3. The chain carries TRBV10-3 and TRBJ2-7; 11 bases align to TRBD1. The CDR3 runs to 14 residues. Trimming at V came to 6 bases and at J to 2 bases, leaving 3 bases not matched to a gene. CDR1 and CDR2 from the germline V gene are ENHRY and SYGVKD. The CDR3 sequence is CAISAGQGAYEQYF. CDR3 nucleotide sequence: TGTGCCATCAGCGCGGGACAGGGGGCCTACGAGCAGTACTTC.

This rearrangement joins TRBV5-6 to TRBJ1-4; D gene uncertain. The CDR3 contains 13 residues. In germline, CDR1 is SGHDT, CDR2 YYEEEE. V lost 4 bases to trimming and J lost 4 bases, with 8 bases between them. The CDR3 DNA reads TGTGCCAGCAGCCACAGCCTTAATGAAAAACTGTTTTTT. Translating gives CASSHSLNEKLFF.

The genes are TRBV9 and TRBJ1-2; D is perhaps TRBD1 (6 bases). Trimming removed 1 base at V and 0 bases at J, with 10 bases between. The CDR3 contains 15 residues. CDR1 and CDR2 (germline): SGDLS, YYNGEE. The CDR3 nucleotides read TGTGCCAGCAGCGTAATGGGGGCGACTAACTATGGCTACACCTTC. It specifies CASSVMGATNYGYTF.

A few counts support this clone. The CDR3: CASSFGLAGAYEQYF. The CDR3 nucleotides read TGTGCCAGCAGCTTTGGACTAGCGGGGGCCTACGAGCAGTACTTC. The V call is TRBV5-4, the J call TRBJ2-7; 13 nucleotides line up with TRBD2. Germline V gives CDR1 SGHNT, CDR2 YYREEE (reference sequence). The CDR3 runs to 15 residues. V was clipped by 2 bases and J by 2 bases; unmatched bases: 1.

The V and J genes are TRBV28 and TRBJ2-1; maybe TRBD2 (6 bases). This CDR3 contains 15 residues. Germline CDR1 MDHEN, CDR2 SYDVKM. Trimming stripped 5 bases from V and 8 bases from J, with 19 bases between. CDR3 loop: CASSPPSGSKDEQFF. In DNA, the CDR3 is TGTGCCAGCAGTCCCCCCTCCGGGAGTAAGGATGAGCAGTTCTTC.

The V gene is TRBV11-2, the J gene TRBJ2-5, with TRBD2 as a possible D gene (5 bases). Trimming took 6 bases from V and 5 from J, leaving 16 bases between them. This CDR3 region has 14 residues. Germline loops: CDR1 SGHAT, CDR2 FQNNGV. This CDR3 is CASSFQWRRETQYF. In DNA form, the CDR3 reads TGTGCCAGCAGTTTCCAATGGAGGAGGGAGACCCAGTACTTC.

This clone was detected a few times. J is TRBJ2-7 and V is TRBV18; D perhaps matches TRBD1 (6 bases). V lost 3 bases to trimming and J lost 6 bases, with 18 bases between them. The CDR3 spans 15 residues. Germline values: CDR1 KGHSH, CDR2 LQKENI. The CDR3 is CASSPPYGRGGEQYF. The CDR3 DNA is TGTGCCAGCTCACCCCCGTATGGGAGAGGGGGCGAGCAGTACTTC.

The CDR3 is CALSTGEFGKLFF. CDR3 coding DNA: TGTGCCTTGTCGACAGGGGAATTTGGAAAACTGTTTTTT. The V call is TRBV30, the J call TRBJ1-4, with 8 bases matching TRBD1. The CDR3 is 13 residues long. The junction had 11 bases not matched to a gene; V was cut back by 7 bases and J by 10 bases. Germline lookup yields CDR1 GTSNPN and CDR2 SVGIG (reference sequence).